The entry that follows covers one T cell receptor beta chain sequence. Its antigen remains unidentified. This record comes from a study of T cells in Graves' hyperthyroidism and ophthalmopathy. Germline loops: CDR1 MNHEY, CDR2 SVGAGI. With 0 bases removed from V and 7 bases from J, the gap between germline ends came to 12 bases. The CDR3 covers 14 residues. Regions amplified from RNA transcripts were the TCR beta CDR3 regions. An initial round of RT-PCR targeting the TCR CDR3 relied on the HTBI primer set. MiXCR was run by TCRdb on the multiplex PCR reads, yielding one entry per CDR3 protein. The table has about 480,000 distinct CDR3 sequences, approximately 25% seen once; the top ten hold about 11%. Study findings and constraints: Separating ophthalmopathy from stable hyperthyroidism was achieved by a 13 V-J model. Median prediction lead before ophthalmopathy onset was 6.5 months with the model. Clonotypes that were expanded in thyroid above 0.001 mostly appeared in blood too.

The PBMCs studied were ones that came from 8 to 10 ml fresh peripheral blood. The chain carries TRBV6-5 and TRBJ1-2, with a tentative D call TRBD1 (5 bases). The sequencing input was blood. The TCR comes from a woman aged 25 to 45 with Graves' ophthalmopathy. CDR3: CASSYSAREVGYTF. DNA of the CDR3: TGTGCCAGCAGTTACTCAGCCAGGGAGGTTGGCTACACCTTC.